Below, 16 T cell receptor beta chains from the same sample are listed, as sequenced in a study of regulatory T cells in long-lasting Graves disease (dated by TCRdb to the early 2020s). Library method: multiplex PCR. The run used an Illumina HiSeq 4000. To build TCR beta libraries, CDR3 regions were amplified by Arm-PCR using iRepertoire HTBI primers. The public reads were run again by TCRdb, first through fastp at Q25 and then through MiXCR, and only productive beta chains were kept. Rows matching on CDR3 protein sequence are summarized as one entry with the most common DNA and genes. The sample profile shows about 540,000 distinct CDR3 sequences; about 14% of them were found once. The ten largest account for about 10% of the sample. Reading the label with the study, this specimen's time point is: newly diagnosed GD, antithyroid drugs for less than 3 months. RNA was extracted from PBMCs in TRIzol for both TCR sequencing and RNA sequencing.

The same specimen was also included in a second study, on T cells in Graves' hyperthyroidism and ophthalmopathy.

The sample consisted of peripheral blood mononuclear cells (PBMCs), taken at new diagnosis, from a patient treated with antithyroid drugs. The receptors stem from a man younger than 45 with Graves disease. Donor details come from another sample of the same person, matched by shared clones.

Only a few counts were recorded for this clonotype. The chain combines TRBV30 with TRBJ1-2; D unclear. This CDR3 is 13 amino acids long. In germline, CDR1 is GTSNPN, CDR2 SVGIG (reference sequence). Trimming took off 0 bases at V and 8 bases at J, with 13 bases between the two ends. CDR3: CAWSVGVLGGYTF. CDR3 coding DNA: TGTGCCTGGAGTGTGGGAGTTCTCGGCGGCTACACCTTC.

This clonotype was seen a few times. The chain has TRBV20-1 and TRBJ2-1; unclear D gene. CDR1 is DFQATT, CDR2 SNEGSKA, per germline (reference sequence). The CDR3 length is 13 residues. Trimming stripped 6 bases from V and 5 bases from J, with 14 bases between. This CDR3 is CSAPGPDNNEQFF. DNA for the CDR3: TGCAGTGCCCCGGGCCCTGACAACAATGAGCAGTTCTTC.

At least ten counts were recorded for this clonotype. The V call is TRBV20-1, the J call TRBJ2-3, with D possibly TRBD2 on 6 matching bases. Deletions cut 3 bases from V and 3 bases from J, with 19 bases between. This CDR3 spans 16 amino acids. Germline CDR1 DFQATT, CDR2 SNEGSKA (reference sequence). CDR3: CSARSEGGESTDTQYF. CDR3 nucleotide sequence: TGCAGTGCTAGGTCGGAGGGAGGAGAAAGTACAGATACGCAGTATTTT.

In its sample, this clonotype was seen many times. The chain is built from TRBV10-3 and TRBJ1-3; D possibly corresponds to TRBD1 (5 bases). Trimming removed 0 bases at V and 0 bases at J, with 12 bases between. Germline V lookup: CDR1 ENHRY, CDR2 SYGVKD. This CDR3 contains 17 residues. The DNA of the CDR3 is TGTGCCATCAGTGAGTCGAGGGGCGGAAGCTCTGGAAACACCATATATTTT. Its translation is CAISESRGGSSGNTIYF.

The rearrangement uses TRBV27 and TRBJ2-2, with 8 bases lining up with TRBD2. The CDR3 loop spans 16 amino acids. The V and J ends lost 6 bases and 2 bases, in that order; junction bases with no gene match: 8. In germline, CDR1 is MNHEY, CDR2 SMNVEV (reference sequence). The CDR3 protein is CASRTTSGPNTGELFF. In nucleotides, the CDR3 is TGTGCCAGCAGGACTACTAGCGGACCCAACACCGGGGAGCTGTTTTTT.

This clonotype was detected many times. V is TRBV2 and J is TRBJ1-5; TRBD1 agrees at 7 bases. V gave up 5 bases and J gave up 4 bases; unmatched junction bases: 8. Germline values: CDR1 SNHLY, CDR2 FYNNEI. CDR3 length equals 15 residues. The DNA for the CDR3 is TGTGCCAGCAGTTACAGAAAACAGGGGAATCAGCCCCAGCATTTT. Translation: CASSYRKQGNQPQHF.

This clonotype has a handful of counts. The rearrangement uses TRBV14 and TRBJ2-3; perhaps TRBD2 as D (6 bases). Looked up from germline, CDR1 is SGHDN and CDR2 is FVKESK. Between the trimmed V and J ends, which lost 4 bases and 3 bases, there was a span of 17 bases. The CDR3 has 16 residues. CDR3 region: CASSRHAGTETDTQYF. Written as DNA, the CDR3 is TGTGCCAGCAGCCGCCACGCGGGGACGGAAACAGATACGCAGTATTTT. Variable domain in full (rest from reference TRBV14 and TRBJ2-3): EAGVTQFPSHSVIEKGQTVTLRCDPISGHDNLYWYRRVMGKEIKFLLHFVKESKQDESGMPNNRFLAERTGGTYSTLKVQPAELEDSGVYFCASSRHAGTETDTQYFGPGTRLTVL.

This clonotype was picked up many times. The chain links TRBV20-1 to TRBJ2-7, with D uncertain. Germline V lookup: CDR1 DFQATT, CDR2 SNEGSKA (reference sequence). Trimming took off 0 bases at V and 3 bases at J, with 12 bases between the two ends. CDR3 size: 14 residues. In nucleotides, the CDR3 is TGCAGTGCTAGAGACTTCGGAGACATCTACGAGCAGTACTTC. Translation gives CSARDFGDIYEQYF.

This clonotype was recorded at least ten times. The chain is built from TRBV6-1 and TRBJ2-5, with 10 bases matching TRBD2. In germline, CDR1 is MNHNS, CDR2 SASEGT. The CDR3 contains 14 residues. The J segment lost 4 bases and the V segment lost 6 bases, leaving 5 bases of the junction unmatched. This chain's CDR3 is CASRASGRGETQYF. The CDR3 DNA is TGTGCCAGCAGAGCTAGCGGGAGAGGAGAGACCCAGTACTTC.

The chain joins TRBV9 to TRBJ2-1; 12 bases match TRBD2. This CDR3 is 16 amino acids long. CDR1 is SGDLS, CDR2 YYNGEE, per germline. With V trimmed by 4 bases and J by 12 bases, 14 bases remained unmatched. CDR3 coding DNA: TGTGCCAGCAGCCTCTCCGGGGCTAGCGGGAGGGCCGGGCAGTTCTTC. Translated: CASSLSGASGRAGQFF.

This clonotype was found a few times. The rearrangement uses TRBV27 and TRBJ1-6; a possible D gene is TRBD1 (6 bases). CDR3 length: 15 residues. With 5 bases removed from V and 7 bases from J, the gap between germline ends came to 15 bases. Germline assignment: CDR1 MNHEY and CDR2 SMNVEV (reference sequence). CDR3 residues: CASSRRGQTNSPLHF. The CDR3 bases are TGTGCCAGCAGTCGACGGGGGCAGACAAATTCACCCCTCCACTTT.

This clonotype was picked up many times. This chain uses TRBV20-1 with TRBJ1-2; D possibly corresponds to TRBD1 (5 bases). The CDR3 extends over 12 amino acids. Germline values: CDR1 DFQATT, CDR2 SNEGSKA (reference sequence). Trimming removed 3 bases from V and 4 bases from J, with 9 bases in between. The CDR3 coding sequence is TGCAGTGCTAGGGGGGGGTTCTATGGCTACACCTTC. As protein: CSARGGFYGYTF.

The CDR3 nucleotides read TGTGCCAGCCGCAAGGAGTCCACCGGGGAGCTGTTTTTT. This codes for CASRKESTGELFF. This chain joins TRBV7-9 and TRBJ2-2, with unresolved D. The ends were cut back, 8 bases at V and 4 bases at J, with 11 bases in the middle. Per the germline V gene, CDR1 is SEHNR and CDR2 is FQNEAQ (reference sequence). The CDR3 sequence is 13 residues long.

V and J are TRBV7-3 and TRBJ2-2; 7 bases match TRBD2. The CDR3 totals 14 residues. Looked up from germline, CDR1 is SGHTA and CDR2 is FQGTGA. Trimming cost V 5 bases and J 5 bases; bases outside gene matches: 5. The CDR3 DNA reads as TGTGCCAGCAGCCCTGGGGGGGGGACCGGGGAGCTGTTTTTT. Its translation is CASSPGGGTGELFF.

This clonotype occurred many times. The V and J genes are TRBV24-1 and TRBJ2-1, with D unclear. Germline V gene data show CDR1 as KGHDR and CDR2 as SFDVKD. Between the trimmed V and J ends, which lost 3 bases and 4 bases, there was a span of 6 bases. This CDR3 has 13 residues. The CDR3 loop reads CATSDHVYNEQFF. The CDR3 DNA reads as TGTGCCACCAGTGATCACGTTTACAATGAGCAGTTCTTC.

CDR3 region: CASGVSLQGSFLSYEQYF. As DNA, the CDR3 is TGTGCCAGCGGAGTCAGCCTACAGGGGTCCTTTTTGAGCTACGAGCAGTACTTC. The chain carries TRBV6-1 and TRBJ2-7, with 7 bases fitting TRBD1. The CDR3 extends over 18 amino acids. The V segment lost 8 bases and the J segment 3 bases; nucleotides outside the gene matches: 22. CDR1 and CDR2 from the germline V gene are MNHNS and SASEGT.